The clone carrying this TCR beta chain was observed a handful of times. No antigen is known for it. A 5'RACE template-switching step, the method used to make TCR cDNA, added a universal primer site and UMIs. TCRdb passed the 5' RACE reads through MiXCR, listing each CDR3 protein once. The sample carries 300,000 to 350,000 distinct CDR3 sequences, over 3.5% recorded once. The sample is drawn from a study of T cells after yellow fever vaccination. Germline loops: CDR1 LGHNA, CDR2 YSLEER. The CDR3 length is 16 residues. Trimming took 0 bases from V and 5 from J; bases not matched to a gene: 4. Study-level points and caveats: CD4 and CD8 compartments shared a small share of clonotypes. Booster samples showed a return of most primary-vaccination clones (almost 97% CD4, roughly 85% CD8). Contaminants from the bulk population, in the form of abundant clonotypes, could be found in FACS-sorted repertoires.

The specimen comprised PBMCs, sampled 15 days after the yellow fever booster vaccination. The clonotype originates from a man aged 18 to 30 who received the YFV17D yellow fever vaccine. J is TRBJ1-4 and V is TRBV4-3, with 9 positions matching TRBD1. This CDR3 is CASSQDMGTGNEKLFF. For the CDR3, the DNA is TGCGCCAGCAGCCAAGATATGGGGACAGGGAATGAAAAACTGTTTTTT.